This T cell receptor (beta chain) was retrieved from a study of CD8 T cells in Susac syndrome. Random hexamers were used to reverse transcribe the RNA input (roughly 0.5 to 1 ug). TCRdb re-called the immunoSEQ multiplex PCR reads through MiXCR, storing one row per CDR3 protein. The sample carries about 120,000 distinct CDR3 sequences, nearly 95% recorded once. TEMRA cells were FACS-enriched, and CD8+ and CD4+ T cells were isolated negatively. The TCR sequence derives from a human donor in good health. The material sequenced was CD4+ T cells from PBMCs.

CDR3 in DNA: TGTGCCAGCAGTCCGCAAGGTCCGACCGGGGAGCTGTTTTTT. This gives the protein CASSPQGPTGELFF. The rearrangement joins TRBV2 to TRBJ2-2; no reliable D call. The CDR3 contains 14 residues. CDR1 and CDR2 (germline): SNHLY, FYNNEI. Trimming removed 5 bases at V and 5 bases at J, with 12 bases between.